One T cell receptor beta chain is described in this entry. It lacks a known antigen. Per-base quality was not reported, and no clone a single base away is much larger than it. The record originates from a study of OX40 agonist ivuxolimab in advanced cancers. Concerning the study at large: Ivuxolimab was an agonistic, fully human IgG2 monoclonal antibody directed against OX40 (CD134), a costimulatory receptor. Intravenous ivuxolimab was administered to patients every 2 weeks at six dose levels: 0.01, 0.1, 0.3, 1.5, 3 and 10 mg/kg. Of the roughly 52 dose-escalation patients, hepatocellular carcinoma was present in 19, melanoma in roughly 15, renal cell carcinoma in 9 and head and neck cancer in 9. The dose-escalation cohort was around 84% male with a mean age of approximately 59 years, ranging from roughly 20 to 85. Patients were allowed to have had prior anti-PD-1, anti-PD-L1 or anti-CTLA-4 therapy, and 30% to 50% of the dose-escalation patients had previously received checkpoint inhibitors. Partial responses occurred in three dose-escalation patients, of whom one had hepatocellular carcinoma and two had cutaneous melanoma. Peripheral TCRbeta sequencing was intended to test whether TCR sequence diversity was altered and clonal T-cell expansion was caused by ivuxolimab. The paper reports the monotherapy dose-escalation portion (N = 52 patients) of the phase I ivuxolimab trial.

Findings and caveats that apply to the study as a whole: Antigen specificity was not determined for the clonally expanded peripheral T cells. In partial responders in the 0.1-3.0 mg/kg groups, normalized peripheral clonal expansion was found to be among the lowest, especially among CD8+ T cells. At doses from 0.1 to 3.0 mg/kg, clonal expansion was seen in both CD4+ and CD8+ blood T cells between baseline and week 6. Low levels of normalized T-cell clonal expansion were also seen in some nonresponding patients. After ivuxolimab, more expanded clones were found on average in CD8+ T cells than in CD4+ T cells.

Patients with autoimmune disease history or receiving systemic immunosuppression were excluded from the trial. Peripheral blood for TCR sequencing was drawn from every dose cohort at baseline, at cycle 4 day 1 and at cycle 7 day 1. Samples were obtained from an open-label, multicenter, first-in-human phase I dose-escalation trial of ivuxolimab. Adults with locally advanced or metastatic melanoma, renal cell carcinoma, hepatocellular carcinoma or head and neck squamous cell carcinoma were enrolled in the trial. Before TCR sequencing, CD4+ T cells and CD8+ T cells were sorted from peripheral blood as separate populations. The V end gives up 4 bases and the J end 8 bases, leaving 16 bases in the junction not matched to a gene. CDR1 and CDR2 (LGHNA, YSLEER) derive from the germline V gene. The CDR3 starts with the cysteine, ends with the phenylalanine, and has 18 residues. Only the CDR3 region is kept as DNA, spanning 54 bases read in frame from base 1.

For sequencing of the TCRbeta CDR3 region, genomic DNA was extracted from the sorted cells. TCRbeta CDR3 regions were sequenced using the immunoSEQ Assay. Held by TCRdb, this immuneACCESS table contains in-frame sequences only and omits some clones. Under half of the omission traces to an unresolved V gene where checked; the cause of the rest is unknown. Present in this sample are 35,000 to 50,000 clones, just over 85% of which were seen just once. The top ten clones comprise 20% to 25% of the sample. The rearrangement joined TRBV4-3 to TRBJ1-6; a stretch of 8 junction bases matches TRBD1. Here the sequenced sample was CD4+ or CD8+ T cells sorted from blood, taken in a trial of the OX40 agonist ivuxolimab. The receptor comes from an adult with an advanced solid tumor such as melanoma, head and neck, liver or kidney cancer. Here is the DNA: TGCGCCAGCAGCCTACGATGGATAGGGGGACAGGAGGATTCACCCCTCCACTTT. Its protein product is CASSLRWIGGQEDSPLHF.